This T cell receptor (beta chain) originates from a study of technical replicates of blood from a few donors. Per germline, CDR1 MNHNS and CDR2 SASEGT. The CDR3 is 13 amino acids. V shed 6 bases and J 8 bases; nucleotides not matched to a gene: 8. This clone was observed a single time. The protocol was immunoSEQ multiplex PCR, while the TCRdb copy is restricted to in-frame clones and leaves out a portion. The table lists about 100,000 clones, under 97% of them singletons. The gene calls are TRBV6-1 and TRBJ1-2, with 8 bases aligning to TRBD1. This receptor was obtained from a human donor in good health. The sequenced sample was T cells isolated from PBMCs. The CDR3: CASREDRVLGYTF. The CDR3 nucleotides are TGTGCCAGCAGGGAGGACAGGGTTTTAGGCTACACCTTC.